Below, 20 T cell receptor beta chains from the same sample are listed, as sequenced in a study of CXCR3-negative and CXCR3-positive naive CD8 T cells. It was by 5' RACE with UMI labels that the TRB cDNA libraries were prepared. TCRdb reanalyzed the 5' RACE reads and collapses them to one entry per CDR3 protein, without DNA. The sample holds about 94,000 distinct CDR3 sequences. General study results and limits: Comparison of naive cells showed more hydrophobic TRB CDR3s in CXCR3-positive than in CXCR3-negative naive cells.

Antigens of these TCRs are unknown. Sequencing used naive CXCR3+ CD8+ T cells from blood. Subset described: CD45RO-CCR7+CD27+CD95- naive CD8+ T cells expressing CXCR3 (TNR3+). The receptors shown here come from a human donor in good health. Some clones in this sample may be carry-over from other donors' samples.

The chain links TRBV28 to TRBJ2-7; TCRdb's D call, TRBD1, is unchecked because there is no DNA. The CDR3 runs to 14 residues. Germline V lookup: CDR1 MDHEN, CDR2 SYDVKM. CDR3 sequence reads: CASNTETGGYEQYF.

The CDR3 here is CASSLEQGPYEQYF. The chain uses TRBV7-9 and TRBJ2-7; the TRBD1 assignment by TCRdb is unverifiable without DNA. The CDR3 totals 14 residues. Germline CDR1 and CDR2: SEHNR and FQNEAQ (reference sequence).

V gene TRBV28 combines with J gene TRBJ1-3; TCRdb reports TRBD1, a call that lacks DNA to check it against. There are 15 residues in the CDR3. Germline V CDR1 and CDR2: MDHEN, SYDVKM. The chain's CDR3 is CASSSRTDSGNTIYF.

The chain couples TRBV2 to TRBJ2-3; the TCRdb D gene call, TRBD2, has no DNA to confirm it. Germline V gene sequence: CDR1 SNHLY, CDR2 FYNNEI. The CDR3 runs 13 residues. CDR3: CASKLFSGDTQYF.

The J gene is TRBJ2-1, the V gene TRBV24-1. The germline gives CDR1 KGHDR, CDR2 SFDVKD. This CDR3 is 11 amino acids long. CDR3 sequence reads: CATSEYNEQFF.

The gene calls are TRBV20-1 and TRBJ2-1. The CDR3 spans 16 residues. Per the germline V gene, CDR1 is DFQATT and CDR2 is SNEGSKA (reference sequence). CDR3: CSARDPEAFSYNEQFF.

This sequence joins TRBV20-1 and TRBJ2-4; there is no DNA to check the TCRdb D call of TRBD2. Per germline, CDR1 DFQATT and CDR2 SNEGSKA (reference sequence). The CDR3 covers 15 residues. This chain's CDR3 is CSAPGTSGETNIQYF.

This chain connects TRBV5-5 to TRBJ2-4; TCRdb names TRBD1, which stays unverified in the absence of DNA. The CDR3 is 15 amino acids. CDR1 is SGHKS and CDR2 is YYEKEE in the germline V gene (reference sequence). CDR3 in amino acids: CASSLGTGNKNIQYF.

The V gene is TRBV14, the J gene TRBJ2-3; TCRdb names TRBD2, which stays unverified in the absence of DNA. CDR3 length equals 15 residues. Per germline, CDR1 SGHDN and CDR2 FVKESK. The CDR3 region is CASSRSDSLPDTQYF.

The chain combines TRBV5-6 with TRBJ2-7. Looked up from germline, CDR1 is SGHDT and CDR2 is YYEEEE. CDR3 size: 16 residues. CDR3 residues: CASSLLVARGSYEQYF.

This chain's CDR3 is CASSFDREGTDTQYF. V usage is TRBV11-3 and J usage is TRBJ2-3; TCRdb indicates TRBD2, and absent DNA this call remains unverified. Germline assignment: CDR1 SGHNT and CDR2 YENEEA. The CDR3 length is 15 residues.

This chain uses TRBV29-1 with TRBJ2-1. The CDR3 consists of 14 residues. Germline-derived CDR1 and CDR2 are SQVTM and ANQGSEA. CDR3: CSVEFPLSYNEQFF.

CDR3: CASRPLSTGATGYTF. V is TRBV12-3 or TRBV12-4 and J is TRBJ1-2; TCRdb calls TRBD1, which cannot be checked without DNA. CDR3 size: 15 residues.

The chain couples TRBV28 to TRBJ1-5. The CDR3 spans 17 residues. CDR1 and CDR2 from the germline V gene are MDHEN and SYDVKM. The CDR3 spells CASIPVGLPAAHQPQHF.

The rearrangement uses TRBV24-1 and TRBJ2-7. Germline CDR1 is KGHDR and CDR2 is SFDVKD. CDR3 length equals 13 residues. The CDR3 spells CATSDSSSYEQYF.

The gene calls are TRBV29-1 and TRBJ2-1; TCRdb lists TRBD1, though no DNA is available to test this call. Germline lookup yields CDR1 SQVTM and CDR2 ANQGSEA. CDR3 length: 14 residues. Here the CDR3 reads CSVVGTDTDNEQLF.

This sequence joins TRBV29-1 and TRBJ2-3; there is no DNA to check the TCRdb D call of TRBD2. CDR1 is SQVTM and CDR2 is ANQGSEA in the germline V gene. This CDR3 spans 15 amino acids. The CDR3 protein is CSSTGLAGGSDTQYF.

The chain's CDR3 is CASSHPDPGEQYF. The chain uses TRBV3-1 and TRBJ2-7; no DNA is available, so the TRBD1 call from TCRdb remains unchecked. CDR1 is LGHDT, CDR2 YNNKEL, per germline (reference sequence). The CDR3 runs to 13 residues.

This sequence joins TRBV5-1 and TRBJ2-7; the TCRdb D gene call, TRBD1, has no DNA to confirm it. This CDR3 contains 13 residues. CDR1 and CDR2 (germline): SGHRS, YFSETQ. Here the CDR3 reads CASTGASSYEQYF. Drawing the rest from reference TRBV5-1 and TRBJ2-7, the complete variable domain is KAGVTQTPRYLIKTRGQQVTLSCSPISGHRSVSWYQQTPGQGLQFLFEYFSETQRNKGNFPGRFSGRQFSNSRSEMNVSTLELGDSALYLCASTGASSYEQYFGPGTRLTVT.

CDR3 sequence: CASTPDPEVSEQFF. J is TRBJ2-1 and V is TRBV7-9; TCRdb's D call, TRBD1, is unchecked because there is no DNA. The CDR3 loop spans 14 amino acids. Germline V gene lookup returns CDR1 SEHNR and CDR2 FQNEAQ (reference sequence).